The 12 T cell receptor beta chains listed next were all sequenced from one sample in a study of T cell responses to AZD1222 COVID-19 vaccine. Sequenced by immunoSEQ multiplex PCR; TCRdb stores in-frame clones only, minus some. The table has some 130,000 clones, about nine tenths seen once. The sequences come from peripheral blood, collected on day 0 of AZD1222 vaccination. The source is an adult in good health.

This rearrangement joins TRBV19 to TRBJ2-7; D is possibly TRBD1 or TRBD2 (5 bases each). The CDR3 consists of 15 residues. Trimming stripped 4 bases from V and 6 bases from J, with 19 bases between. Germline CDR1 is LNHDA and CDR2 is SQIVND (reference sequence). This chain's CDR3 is CASSKGMGETSEQYF. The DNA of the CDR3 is TGTGCCAGTAGTAAGGGGATGGGGGAAACCTCCGAGCAGTACTTC.

CDR3 nucleotides: TGTGCCAGTAGTTTCGGGGTTAATGAGCAGTTCTTC. This gives the protein CASSFGVNEQFF. V is TRBV19 and J is TRBJ2-1; tentative D call: TRBD2 (5 bases). Germline V gene data show CDR1 as LNHDA and CDR2 as SQIVND (reference sequence). Deletions cut 5 bases from V and 7 bases from J, with 9 bases between. The length of the CDR3 is 12 residues.

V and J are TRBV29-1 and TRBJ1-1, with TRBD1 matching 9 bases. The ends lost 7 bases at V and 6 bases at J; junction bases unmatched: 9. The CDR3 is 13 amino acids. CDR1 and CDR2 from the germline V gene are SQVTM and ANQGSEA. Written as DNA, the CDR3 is TGCAGCGGCGACAGGGGGTTGGGCGCTGAAGCTTTCTTT. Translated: CSGDRGLGAEAFF.

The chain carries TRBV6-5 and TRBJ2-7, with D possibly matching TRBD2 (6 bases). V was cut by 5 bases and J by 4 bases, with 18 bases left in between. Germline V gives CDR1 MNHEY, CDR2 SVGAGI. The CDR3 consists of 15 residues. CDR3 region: CASSLSGGIRYEQYF. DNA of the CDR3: TGTGCCAGCAGTCTTTCAGGAGGGATAAGGTACGAGCAGTACTTC.

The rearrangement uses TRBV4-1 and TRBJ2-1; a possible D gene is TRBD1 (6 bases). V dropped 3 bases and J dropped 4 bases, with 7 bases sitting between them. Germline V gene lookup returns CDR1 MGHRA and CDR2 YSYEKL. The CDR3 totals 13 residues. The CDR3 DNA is TGCGCCAGCAGCCAGAGGGGGTACAATGAGCAGTTCTTC. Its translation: CASSQRGYNEQFF.

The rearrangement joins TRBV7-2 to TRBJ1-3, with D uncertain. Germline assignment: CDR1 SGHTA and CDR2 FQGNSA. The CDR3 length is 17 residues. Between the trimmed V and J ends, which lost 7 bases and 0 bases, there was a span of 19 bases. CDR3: CASTKGPGLISGNTIYF. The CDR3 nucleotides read TGTGCCAGCACCAAAGGGCCTGGCCTGATCTCTGGAAACACCATATATTTT.

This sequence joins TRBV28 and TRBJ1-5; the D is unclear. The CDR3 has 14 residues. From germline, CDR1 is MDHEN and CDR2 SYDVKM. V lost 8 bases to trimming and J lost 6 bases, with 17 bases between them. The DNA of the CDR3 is TGTGCCAGCTCGGACGGTGGCATCTCTCAGCCCCAGCATTTT. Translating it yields CASSDGGISQPQHF.

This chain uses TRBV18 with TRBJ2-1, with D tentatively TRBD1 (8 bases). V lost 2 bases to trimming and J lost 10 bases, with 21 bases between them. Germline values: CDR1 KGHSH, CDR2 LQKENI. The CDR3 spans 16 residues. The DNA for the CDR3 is TGTGCCAGCTCACCATCCGGACAGGGAGGGTCAGGAGAGCAGTTCTTC. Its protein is CASSPSGQGGSGEQFF.

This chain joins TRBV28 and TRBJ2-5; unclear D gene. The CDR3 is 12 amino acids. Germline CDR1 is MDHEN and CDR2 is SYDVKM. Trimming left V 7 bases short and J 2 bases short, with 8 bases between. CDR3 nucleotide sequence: TGTGCCAGCATCTCTGGACAAGAGACCCAGTACTTC. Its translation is CASISGQETQYF.

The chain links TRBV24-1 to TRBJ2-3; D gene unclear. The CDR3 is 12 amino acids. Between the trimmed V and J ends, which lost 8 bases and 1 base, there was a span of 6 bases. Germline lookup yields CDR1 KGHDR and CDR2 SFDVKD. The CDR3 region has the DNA TGTGCCACCAACCGGCGCACAGATACGCAGTATTTT. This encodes CATNRRTDTQYF.

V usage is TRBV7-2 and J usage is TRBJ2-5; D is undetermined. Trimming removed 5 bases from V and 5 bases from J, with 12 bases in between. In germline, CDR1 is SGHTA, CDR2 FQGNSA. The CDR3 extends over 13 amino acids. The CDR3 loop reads CASSPMGDETQYF. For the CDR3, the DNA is TGTGCCAGCAGCCCTATGGGTGACGAGACCCAGTACTTC.

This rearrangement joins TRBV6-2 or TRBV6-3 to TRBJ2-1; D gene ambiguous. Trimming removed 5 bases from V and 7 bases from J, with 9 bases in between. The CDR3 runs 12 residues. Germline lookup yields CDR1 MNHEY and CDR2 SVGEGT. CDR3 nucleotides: TGTGCCAGCAGTCACGGATGGAATGAGCAGTTCTTC. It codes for CASSHGWNEQFF.